What follows are 12 T cell receptor beta chains derived from one specimen sequenced in a study of technical replicates of blood from several donors. The method was immunoSEQ multiplex PCR; TCRdb's version includes in-frame clones alone and lacks a portion of them. The sample lists more than 90,000 clones, around 96% occurring once. Sequenced: T cells isolated from PBMCs. All receptors derive from a human donor in good health.

This clone was seen a few times. The chain joins TRBV15 to TRBJ1-1; D gene unclear. Trimming left V 0 bases short and J 11 bases short, with 10 bases between. Germline assignment: CDR1 LNHNV and CDR2 YYDKDF (reference sequence). This CDR3 comprises 12 residues. The CDR3 DNA reads TGTGCCACCAGCAGAGATATCTCGCGGGCTTTCTTT. It yields the protein CATSRDISRAFF.

In its sample, this clone was seen once. This rearrangement joins TRBV13 to TRBJ2-7; D is unresolved. Looked up from germline, CDR1 is PRHDT and CDR2 is FYEKMQ (reference sequence). This CDR3 comprises 12 residues. Trimming cost V 4 bases and J 5 bases, with 9 bases left between them. CDR3 coding DNA: TGTGCCAGCAGCTCCACGGTGAACGAGCAGTACTTC. This translates into CASSSTVNEQYF.

V and J are TRBV4-1 and TRBJ1-6; D is possibly TRBD1 (5 bases). Germline V gene sequence: CDR1 MGHRA, CDR2 YSYEKL. This CDR3 is 15 amino acids long. The germline V and J ends were trimmed by 0 bases and 10 bases, with 13 bases remaining between them. In DNA form, the CDR3 reads TGCGCCAGCAGCCAAGATCCCGACAGTCGATCACCCCTCCACTTT. Its translation: CASSQDPDSRSPLHF.

The V gene is TRBV27, the J gene TRBJ2-7; 7 bases are shared with TRBD1. This CDR3 spans 13 amino acids. Per the germline V gene, CDR1 is MNHEY and CDR2 is SMNVEV (reference sequence). Trimming cost V 5 bases and J 5 bases; bases outside gene matches: 6. The CDR3 sequence: CASSMTGYDEQYF. CDR3 nucleotide sequence: TGTGCCAGCAGTATGACAGGGTACGACGAGCAGTACTTC.

In this sample, this clone turned up once. This chain connects TRBV4-1 to TRBJ1-1; 9 bases align to TRBD1. J was trimmed by 6 bases and V by 1 base; bases with no gene match: 3. Germline-derived CDR1 and CDR2 are MGHRA and YSYEKL. CDR3 length equals 14 residues. CDR3 coding DNA: TGCGCCAGCAGCCAAGGACAGGGGGTGTCTGAAGCTTTCTTT. This encodes CASSQGQGVSEAFF.

The chain uses TRBV28 and TRBJ2-7; D gene unclear. Germline V gene lookup returns CDR1 MDHEN and CDR2 SYDVKM. V shed 4 bases and J shed 4 bases, with 5 bases lying between them. The CDR3 has 11 amino acids. The CDR3 region has the DNA TGTGCCAGCAGTTATGAGTACGAGCAGTACTTC. Residues: CASSYEYEQYF. The full variable domain, its missing parts supplied by reference TRBV28 and TRBJ2-7, is DVKVTQSSRYLVKRTGEKVFLECVQDMDHENMFWYRQDPGLGLRLIYFSYDVKMKEKGDIPEGYSVSREKKERFSLILESASTNQTSMYLCASSYEYEQYFGPGTRLTVT.

This rearrangement joins TRBV30 to TRBJ2-5, with 7 nucleotides matching TRBD1. The CDR3 consists of 15 residues. The J segment lost 5 bases and the V segment lost 4 bases, leaving 13 bases of the junction unmatched. CDR1 is GTSNPN, CDR2 SVGIG, per germline (reference sequence). This CDR3 is CAWNAGARGQETQYF. The CDR3 DNA sequence: TGTGCCTGGAACGCAGGGGCGAGGGGGCAGGAGACCCAGTACTTC.

This rearrangement joins TRBV19 to TRBJ2-4, with a tentative D call TRBD1 (5 bases). The germline V and J ends were trimmed by 10 bases and 1 base, with 8 bases remaining between them. Germline CDR1 reads LNHDA; CDR2 reads SQIVND (reference sequence). The CDR3 is made up of 12 amino acids. CDR3: CATAGAKNIQYF. CDR3 in DNA: TGTGCCACCGCAGGGGCCAAAAACATTCAGTACTTC.

This clone was counted between two and nine times. The genes are TRBV6-5 and TRBJ2-2; TRBD2 matches 10 bases. The CDR3 is 15 residues long. The germline CDR1 and CDR2 sequences are MNHEY and SVGAGI. The J segment lost 6 bases and the V segment lost 4 bases, leaving 5 bases of the junction unmatched. In DNA, the CDR3 is TGTGCCAGCAGTTCTAGCGGGAGCGGTCCCGGGGAGCTGTTTTTT. The encoded protein is CASSSSGSGPGELFF.

The chain joins TRBV5-6 to TRBJ2-1; TRBD2 aligns across 8 bases. Germline CDR1 is SGHDT and CDR2 is YYEEEE. Losses at the gene ends were 3 bases for V and 5 bases for J; bases not matched to a gene: 10. The CDR3 spans 16 residues. The CDR3 protein is CASSSRGSGIHNEQFF. The CDR3, as DNA: TGTGCCAGCAGCTCCCGGGGTAGCGGGATCCACAATGAGCAGTTCTTC.

This clone was recorded once. This chain connects TRBV27 to TRBJ2-1; TRBD1 matches at 8 bases. This CDR3 contains 12 residues. Unmatched junction bases numbered 9, after V lost 10 bases and J lost 10 bases. The germline V gene encodes CDR1 MNHEY and CDR2 SMNVEV (reference sequence). Here the CDR3 reads CAIRQGPREQFF. As DNA, the CDR3 is TGTGCCATCCGACAGGGGCCCCGGGAGCAGTTCTTC.

This sequence joins TRBV7-7 and TRBJ2-2; 14 bases align to TRBD2. Germline V gene data show CDR1 as SSHAT and CDR2 as FNYEAQ (reference sequence). This CDR3 comprises 19 residues. The junction had 11 bases not matched to a gene; V was cut back by 5 bases and J by 3 bases. This CDR3 is CASSASGLAGVSDTGELFF. The CDR3 nucleotides read TGTGCCAGCAGCGCCTCGGGACTAGCGGGAGTATCGGACACCGGGGAGCTGTTTTTT. Together with reference TRBV7-7 and TRBJ2-2, the CDR3 gives the full variable domain: GAGVSQSPRYKVTKRGQDVTLRCDPISSHATLYWYQQALGQGPEFLTYFNYEAQPDKSGLPSDRFSAERPEGSISTLTIQRTEQRDSAMYRCASSASGLAGVSDTGELFFGEGSRLTVL.